This passage covers 10 T cell receptor beta chains from one sample sequenced in a study of cytomegalovirus exposure and HLA in healthy donors. In the PCR, 60 Vbeta and 13 Jbeta primers were used. Libraries were prepared by immunoSEQ multiplex PCR; TCRdb keeps only in-frame clonotypes and omits some of them. In the table there are about 140,000 clones, roughly four fifths of which are singletons. Sequencing was done on a sample of PBMCs. Receptor source: a male donor in good health and CMV-seronegative.

This clone was detected only once. The DNA of the CDR3 is TGCGCCAGCAGTACAGGGGGCATGGGCACTGAAGCTTTCTTT. It is translated as CASSTGGMGTEAFF. This chain connects TRBV5-1 to TRBJ1-1; 9 bases fit TRBD1. After removal of 5 bases from V and 4 bases from J, the junction contained 6 bases not matched to a gene. This CDR3 has 14 residues. CDR1 SGHRS and CDR2 YFSETQ come from the germline V gene.

The chain carries TRBV5-1 and TRBJ2-1; TRBD1 agrees at 9 bases. The CDR3 contains 14 residues. The germline gives CDR1 SGHRS, CDR2 YFSETQ. The trim removed 4 bases at V and 7 bases at J, leaving 6 bases unmatched. CDR3 DNA sequence: TGCGCCAGCAGCGGGCCGACAGGGGGAAATGAGCAGTTCTTC. The encoded protein is CASSGPTGGNEQFF. The full variable domain, with the rest looked up from reference TRBV5-1 and TRBJ2-1, is KAGVTQTPRYLIKTRGQQVTLSCSPISGHRSVSWYQQTPGQGLQFLFEYFSETQRNKGNFPGRFSGRQFSNSRSEMNVSTLELGDSALYLCASSGPTGGNEQFFGPGTRLTVL.

This chain joins TRBV6-5 and TRBJ2-1, with TRBD2 matching 10 bases. The CDR3 is made up of 14 amino acids. Per the germline V gene, CDR1 is MNHEY and CDR2 is SVGAGI. With V trimmed by 5 bases and J by 7 bases, 5 bases remained unmatched. Written as DNA, the CDR3 is TGTGCCAGCAGTCTAGCGGGAGTCTATAATGAGCAGTTCTTC. Residues: CASSLAGVYNEQFF.

The genes are TRBV2 and TRBJ1-6, with 7 bases lining up with TRBD1. CDR3 length equals 13 residues. The V segment lost 7 bases and the J segment 13 bases; nucleotides outside the gene matches: 10. Germline CDR1 is SNHLY and CDR2 is FYNNEI. The CDR3, as DNA: TGTGCCAGCACCGGACAGGATTCTTCGCCCCTCCACTTT. Protein product: CASTGQDSSPLHF.

The rearrangement uses TRBV6-4 and TRBJ1-6, with TRBD1 matching over 7 bases. With V trimmed by 6 bases and J by 10 bases, 6 bases remained unmatched. CDR3 length: 13 residues. Germline assignment: CDR1 MRHNA and CDR2 SNTAGT. The CDR3 sequence is CASSTGVGSPLHF. CDR3 nucleotides: TGTGCCAGCAGCACAGGGGTTGGATCACCCCTCCACTTT.

On this clone: At one end, the junction sequence differs from germline, possibly due to a read error. V usage is TRBV2 and J usage is TRBJ1-1, with D unresolved. Germline CDR1 and CDR2: SNHLY and FYNNEI. The CDR3 totals 14 residues. CDR3 in amino acids: CANSGGNMNTEAFF. The CDR3 DNA sequence: TGTGCCAACAGTGGAGGAAATATGAACACTGAAGCTTTCTTT. Combining the CDR3 with reference TRBV2 and TRBJ1-1 gives the whole variable domain EPEVTQTPSHQVTQMGQEVILRCVPISNHLYFYWYRQILGQKVEFLVSFYNNEISEKSEIFDDQFSVERPDGSNFTLKIRSTKLEDSAMYFCANSGGNMNTEAFFGQGTRLTVV.

The chain is built from TRBV4-1 and TRBJ2-5; D is ambiguous. The J call may be in error: the DNA end matches TRBJ2-7 better. The CDR3 is 13 amino acids. Germline CDR1 MGHRA, CDR2 YSYEKL. The CDR3 loop reads CASSSLATNEQYF. Written as DNA, the CDR3 is TGCGCCAGCAGCTCTTTAGCCACTAACGAGCAGTACTTC.

The J gene is TRBJ2-3, the V gene TRBV30; unclear D gene. CDR3 length: 13 amino acids. Germline CDR1 GTSNPN, CDR2 SVGIG (reference sequence). Trimming left V 4 bases short and J 5 bases short, with 13 bases between. CDR3 region: CAWTPPSGDTQYF. Here the CDR3 DNA reads TGTGCCTGGACCCCACCCTCGGGAGATACGCAGTATTTT.

The V gene is TRBV18, the J gene TRBJ1-2; D gene ambiguous. Germline V lookup: CDR1 KGHSH, CDR2 LQKENI. Trimming stripped 7 bases from V and 5 bases from J, with 11 bases between. CDR3 length equals 12 residues. The CDR3 spells CASLNLRYGYTF. CDR3 bases: TGTGCCAGCTTAAATCTGAGATATGGCTACACCTTC.

This clone was observed once. V and J are TRBV19 and TRBJ2-2, with TRBD2 matching 9 bases. The germline CDR1 and CDR2 sequences are LNHDA and SQIVND (reference sequence). This CDR3 comprises 16 residues. V was clipped by 6 bases and J by 5 bases; unmatched bases: 10. The CDR3 spells CASSGDGSGRTGELFF. In DNA, the CDR3 is TGTGCCAGTAGCGGGGACGGTAGCGGGAGAACCGGGGAGCTGTTTTTT.